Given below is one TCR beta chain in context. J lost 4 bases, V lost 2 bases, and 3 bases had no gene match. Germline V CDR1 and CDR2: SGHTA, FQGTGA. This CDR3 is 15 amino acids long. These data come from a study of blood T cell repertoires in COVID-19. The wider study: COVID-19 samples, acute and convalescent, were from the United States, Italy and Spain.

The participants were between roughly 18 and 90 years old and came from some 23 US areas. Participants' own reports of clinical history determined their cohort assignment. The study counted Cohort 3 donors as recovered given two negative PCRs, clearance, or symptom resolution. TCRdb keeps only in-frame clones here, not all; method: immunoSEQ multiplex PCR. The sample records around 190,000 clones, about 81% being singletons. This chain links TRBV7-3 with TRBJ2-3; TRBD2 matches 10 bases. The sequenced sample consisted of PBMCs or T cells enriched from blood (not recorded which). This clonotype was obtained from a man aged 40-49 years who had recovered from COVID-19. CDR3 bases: TGTGCCAGCAGCTTATCTAGCGGGGGAGCAGATACGCAGTATTTT. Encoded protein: CASSLSSGGADTQYF.